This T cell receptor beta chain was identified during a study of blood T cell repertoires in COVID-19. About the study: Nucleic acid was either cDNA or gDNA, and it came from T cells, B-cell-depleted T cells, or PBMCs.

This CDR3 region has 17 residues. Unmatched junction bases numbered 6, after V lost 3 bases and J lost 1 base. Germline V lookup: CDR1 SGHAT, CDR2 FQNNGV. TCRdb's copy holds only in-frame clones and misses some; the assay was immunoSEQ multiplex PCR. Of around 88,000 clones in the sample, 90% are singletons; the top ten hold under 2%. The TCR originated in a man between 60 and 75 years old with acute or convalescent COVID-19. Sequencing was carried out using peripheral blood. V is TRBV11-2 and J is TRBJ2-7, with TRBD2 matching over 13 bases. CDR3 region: CASSFAPGLAGSYEQYF. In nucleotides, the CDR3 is TGTGCCAGCAGCTTCGCTCCGGGACTAGCGGGGTCCTACGAGCAGTACTTC.